The 14 T cell receptor beta chains listed next were all sequenced from one sample in a study of blood T cell repertoires in COVID-19. TCRdb's table, derived via immunoSEQ multiplex PCR, lists solely in-frame clones and lacks some. There are about 210,000 clones in the sample; around 82% occur only once, and over 9.5% lies in the top ten. Sequenced material: peripheral blood. The origin of the receptors is a woman aged 40-49 years with acute or convalescent COVID-19.

This sequence joins TRBV4-3 and TRBJ1-4, with 9 bases identical to TRBD1. CDR1 is LGHNA and CDR2 is YSLEER in the germline V gene. CDR3 length: 15 residues. Trimming took 5 bases from V and 8 from J; bases not matched to a gene: 9. CDR3 in amino acids: CASSYEDRGGEKLFF. For the CDR3, the DNA is TGCGCCAGCAGCTACGAGGACAGGGGTGGAGAAAAACTGTTTTTT.

The rearrangement uses TRBV9 and TRBJ1-6; 7 nucleotides align to TRBD1. The CDR3 is 16 amino acids. After removal of 4 bases from V and 4 bases from J, the junction contained 8 bases not matched to a gene. In germline, CDR1 is SGDLS, CDR2 YYNGEE. The CDR3 here is CASSKGTDYYNSPLHF. The CDR3 DNA follows: TGTGCCAGCAGCAAGGGGACAGATTATTATAATTCACCCCTCCACTTT.

This chain uses TRBV3-1 (or the pseudogene TRBV3-2) with TRBJ2-3, with 8 bases identical to TRBD1. The junction had 8 bases not matched to a gene; V was cut back by 1 base and J by 5 bases. Germline-derived CDR1 and CDR2 are LGHDT and YNNKEL (reference sequence). The CDR3 is made up of 16 amino acids. CDR3 in amino acids: CASSQGSGTGGDTQYF. Here the CDR3 DNA reads TGTGCCAGCAGCCAAGGTTCCGGGACAGGCGGAGATACGCAGTATTTT.

This clone has just one count. The chain employs TRBV5-5 and TRBJ1-4; TRBD1 is a possible D gene (6 bases). Trimming removed 0 bases from V and 8 bases from J, with 14 bases in between. The CDR3 contains 15 residues. CDR1 and CDR2 (germline): SGHKS, YYEKEE (reference sequence). The CDR3 here is CASSLAPGGHEKLFF. The DNA of the CDR3 is TGTGCCAGCAGCTTGGCCCCGGGGGGACACGAAAAACTGTTTTTT.

On this clone: Other DNA variants within this sample encode the same CDR3. The rearrangement joins TRBV6-5 to TRBJ1-1, with 9 nucleotides matching TRBD1. CDR3 length: 13 residues. CDR1 and CDR2 (germline): MNHEY, SVGAGI. V gave up 6 bases and J gave up 6 bases; unmatched junction bases: 5. CDR3 sequence reads: CASSRRQGAEAFF. CDR3 sequence (DNA): TGTGCCAGCAGCCGTAGACAGGGGGCTGAAGCTTTCTTT.

This sequence joins TRBV27 and TRBJ1-5; possible D gene TRBD1, 5 bases. Germline V CDR1 and CDR2: MNHEY, SMNVEV (reference sequence). The CDR3 consists of 14 residues. The V end was cut by 2 bases, the J end by 3 bases, with 8 bases between. CDR3: CASSLPGLNQPQHF. The CDR3 nucleotides read TGTGCCAGCAGTTTACCAGGGCTCAATCAGCCCCAGCATTTT.

The CDR3 DNA reads TGTGCCAGATACGCACCGGGAGTCGGAAGAGACGGGGATGAAAAACTGTTTTTT. It codes for CARYAPGVGRDGDEKLFF. This chain joins TRBV2 and TRBJ1-4, with unresolved D. Trimming cost V 9 bases and J 6 bases, with 29 bases left between them. CDR3 length equals 18 residues. Germline V gene sequence: CDR1 SNHLY, CDR2 FYNNEI.

The genes are TRBV19 and TRBJ2-4; D is undetermined. The CDR3 consists of 12 residues. Trimming stripped 5 bases from V and 9 bases from J, with 11 bases between. CDR1 is LNHDA and CDR2 is SQIVND in the germline V gene (reference sequence). In DNA form, the CDR3 reads TGTGCCAGTAGTCCCCAAGCCCCCATTCAGTACTTC. Encoded protein: CASSPQAPIQYF.

The genes are TRBV6-5 and TRBJ2-7; tentatively, D is TRBD2 (6 bases). This CDR3 comprises 16 residues. Germline lookup yields CDR1 MNHEY and CDR2 SVGAGI. The ends were cut back, 2 bases at V and 4 bases at J, with 18 bases in the middle. The CDR3 nucleotides read TGTGCCAGCAGTTACGAGGTCGGAGGGCGTGGGTACGAGCAGTACTTC. It translates to CASSYEVGGRGYEQYF.

V and J are TRBV19 and TRBJ1-1; 9 bases are shared with TRBD1. Unmatched junction bases numbered 10, after V lost 3 bases and J lost 5 bases. The CDR3 loop spans 16 amino acids. CDR1 is LNHDA, CDR2 SQIVND, per germline (reference sequence). CDR3 protein: CASSIYTGGGRTEAFF. The CDR3 DNA is TGTGCCAGTAGTATTTATACAGGGGGCGGTAGGACTGAAGCTTTCTTT.

CDR3 amino acids: CATAVTHEQYF. As DNA, the CDR3 is TGTGCTACCGCGGTAACCCACGAGCAGTACTTC. The rearrangement joins TRBV6-5 to TRBJ2-7; D is uncertain. Per germline, CDR1 MNHEY and CDR2 SVGAGI. This CDR3 is built from 11 residues.

V is TRBV7-8 and J is TRBJ2-7; D call uncertain. CDR3 length equals 13 residues. From germline, CDR1 is SGHVS and CDR2 FQNEAQ. Trimming removed 5 bases from V and 4 bases from J, with 12 bases in between. Here the CDR3 DNA reads TGTGCCAGCAGCATACCGACCGGGTACGAGCAGTACTTC. Its protein is CASSIPTGYEQYF.

This sequence joins TRBV7-3 and TRBJ1-2, with unresolved D. CDR3 length: 16 amino acids. Per the germline V gene, CDR1 is SGHTA and CDR2 is FQGTGA. V was shortened by 4 bases and J by 6 bases, with 21 bases between the two germline ends. CDR3 DNA sequence: TGTGCCAGCAGCTCCGGGGAATTTGGCGGGTCTAATGGCTACACCTTC. This codes for CASSSGEFGGSNGYTF.

The chain combines TRBV2 with TRBJ2-1; tentative D call: TRBD2 (5 bases). V lost 5 bases and J lost 7, with 15 bases in between. Germline CDR1 SNHLY, CDR2 FYNNEI. The CDR3 is 14 amino acids. CDR3 loop: CASSRVVSGNEQFF. DNA of the CDR3: TGTGCCAGCAGTCGCGTCGTTTCGGGGAATGAGCAGTTCTTC.